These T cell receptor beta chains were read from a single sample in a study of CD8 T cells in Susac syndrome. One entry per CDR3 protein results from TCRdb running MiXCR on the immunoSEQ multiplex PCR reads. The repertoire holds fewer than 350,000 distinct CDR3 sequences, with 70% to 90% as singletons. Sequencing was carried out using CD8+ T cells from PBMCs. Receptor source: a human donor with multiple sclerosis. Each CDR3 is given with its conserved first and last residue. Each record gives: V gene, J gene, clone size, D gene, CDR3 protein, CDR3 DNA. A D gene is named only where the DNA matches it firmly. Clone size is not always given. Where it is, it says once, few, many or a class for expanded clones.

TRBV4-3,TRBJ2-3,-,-,CASSQERLSKWDTQYF,TGCGCCAGCAGCCAAGAGCGGTTATCAAAATGGGATACGCAGTATTTT
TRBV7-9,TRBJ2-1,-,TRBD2,CASLPSGRNEQFF,TGTGCCAGCTTGCCTAGCGGGAGGAATGAGCAGTTCTTC
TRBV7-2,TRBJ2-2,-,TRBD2,CASTLTGLAGDSVTGELFF,TGTGCCAGCACCCTCACCGGACTAGCGGGAGATTCGGTCACCGGGGAGCTGTTTTTT
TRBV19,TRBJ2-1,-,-,CASMGSRGNEQFF,TGTGCCAGTATGGGATCCAGGGGAAATGAGCAGTTCTTC
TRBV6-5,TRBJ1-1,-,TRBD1,CASSYYPPWDRAVDTEAFF,TGTGCCAGCAGTTACTACCCCCCCTGGGACAGGGCAGTGGACACTGAAGCTTTCTTT
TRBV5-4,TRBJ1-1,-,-,CAGKRGFNTEAFF,TGTGCCGGGAAAAGGGGGTTTAACACTGAAGCTTTCTTT
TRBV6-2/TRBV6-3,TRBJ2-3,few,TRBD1,CASSYSTGDTQYF,TGTGCCAGCAGTTACTCGACAGGGGATACGCAGTATTTT
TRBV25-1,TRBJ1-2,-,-,CASSDVRGRDTF,TGTGCCAGCAGTGATGTCAGGGGACGAGACACCTTC
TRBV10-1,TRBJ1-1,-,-,CASSEDLNTEAFF,TGCGCCAGCAGTGAGGATCTGAACACTGAAGCTTTCTTT
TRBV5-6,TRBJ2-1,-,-,CASSDRGPYNEQFF,TGTGCCAGCAGCGACCGGGGCCCCTACAATGAGCAGTTCTTC
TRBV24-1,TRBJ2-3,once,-,CATSVTRESTDTQYF,TGTGCCACCAGTGTTACGAGGGAGTCCACAGATACGCAGTATTTT
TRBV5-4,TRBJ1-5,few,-,CASSLGERGLPQHF,TGTGCCAGCAGCTTGGGGGAGAGAGGGCTGCCCCAGCATTTT
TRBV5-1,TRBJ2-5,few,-,CASSPTIGQETQYF,TGCGCCAGCAGCCCTACTATTGGCCAAGAGACCCAGTACTTC
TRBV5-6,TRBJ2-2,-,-,CASSLSSGELFF,TGTGCCAGCAGCTTGAGTTCCGGGGAGCTGTTTTTT
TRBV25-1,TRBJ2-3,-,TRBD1,CASGRDSSTDTQYF,TGTGCCAGCGGCCGGGACAGTAGCACAGATACGCAGTATTTT
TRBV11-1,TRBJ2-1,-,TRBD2,CASSPPRTSGRDGSYNEQFF,TGTGCCAGCAGCCCCCCTCGGACTAGCGGGAGGGATGGCTCCTACAATGAGCAGTTCTTC